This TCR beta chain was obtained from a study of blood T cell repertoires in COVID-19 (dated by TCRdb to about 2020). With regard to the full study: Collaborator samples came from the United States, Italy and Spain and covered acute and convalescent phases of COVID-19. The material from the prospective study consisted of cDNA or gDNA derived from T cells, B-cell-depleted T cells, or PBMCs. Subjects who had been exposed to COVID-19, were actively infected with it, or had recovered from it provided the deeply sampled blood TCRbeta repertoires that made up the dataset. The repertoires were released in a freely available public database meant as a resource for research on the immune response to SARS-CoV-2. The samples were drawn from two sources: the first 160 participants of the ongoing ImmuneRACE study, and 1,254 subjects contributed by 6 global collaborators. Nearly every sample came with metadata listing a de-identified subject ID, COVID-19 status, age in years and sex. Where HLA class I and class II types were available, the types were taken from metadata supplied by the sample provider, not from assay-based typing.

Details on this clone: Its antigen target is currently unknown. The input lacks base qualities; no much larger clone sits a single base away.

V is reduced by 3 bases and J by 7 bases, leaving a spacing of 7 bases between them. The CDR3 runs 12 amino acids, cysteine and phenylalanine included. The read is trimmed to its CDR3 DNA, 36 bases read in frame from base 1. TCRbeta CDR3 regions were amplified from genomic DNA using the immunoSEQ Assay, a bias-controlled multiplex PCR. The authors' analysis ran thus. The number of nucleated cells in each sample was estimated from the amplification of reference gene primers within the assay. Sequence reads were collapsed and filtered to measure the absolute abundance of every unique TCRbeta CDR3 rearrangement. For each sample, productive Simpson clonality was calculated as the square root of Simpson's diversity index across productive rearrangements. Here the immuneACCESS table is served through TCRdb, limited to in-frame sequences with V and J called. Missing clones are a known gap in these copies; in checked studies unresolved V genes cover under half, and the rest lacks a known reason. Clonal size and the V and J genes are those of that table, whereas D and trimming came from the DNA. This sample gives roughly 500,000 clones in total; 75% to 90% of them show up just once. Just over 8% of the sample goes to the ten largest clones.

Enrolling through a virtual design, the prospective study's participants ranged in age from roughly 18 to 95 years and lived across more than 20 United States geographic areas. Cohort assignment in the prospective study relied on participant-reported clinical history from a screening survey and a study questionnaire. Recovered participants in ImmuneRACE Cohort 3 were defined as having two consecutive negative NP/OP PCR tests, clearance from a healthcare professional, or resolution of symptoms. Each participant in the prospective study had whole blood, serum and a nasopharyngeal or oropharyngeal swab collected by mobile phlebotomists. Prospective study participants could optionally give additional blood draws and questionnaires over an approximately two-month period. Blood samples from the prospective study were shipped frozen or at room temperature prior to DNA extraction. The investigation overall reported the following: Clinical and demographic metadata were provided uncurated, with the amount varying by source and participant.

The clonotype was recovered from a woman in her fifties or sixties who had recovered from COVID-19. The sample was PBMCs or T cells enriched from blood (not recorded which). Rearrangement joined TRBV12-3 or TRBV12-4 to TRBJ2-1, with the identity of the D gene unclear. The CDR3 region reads CASSFWHNEQFF. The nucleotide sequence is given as TGTGCCAGCAGTTTTTGGCATAATGAGCAGTTCTTC.